Listed below are T cell receptor beta chains from one sample, sequenced in a study of blood T cell repertoires in COVID-19. Libraries were prepared by immunoSEQ multiplex PCR; TCRdb keeps only in-frame clonotypes and omits some of them. This table has about 210,000 clones, 84% appearing once. Material for sequencing was peripheral blood. The receptor source for this set is a woman aged 50 to 65 with active or convalescent COVID-19. Both conserved end residues are part of each CDR3. The D gene is left open where the match is weak. Size tells how often a clone was seen (once, few, many) or the class of an expanded clone, and some rows leave it out.

clone_size | j_call | d_call | v_call | cdr3_aa | cdr3_nt
few | TRBJ2-6 | . | TRBV6-1 | CASSEHPGSGANVLTF | TGTGCCAGCAGTGAACACCCGGGCTCTGGGGCCAACGTCCTGACTTTC
. | TRBJ1-5 | TRBD1 | TRBV28 | CASMRLLGQGSSQPQHF | TGTGCCAGCATGAGACTGCTGGGACAGGGATCTTCTCAGCCCCAGCATTTT
. | TRBJ2-5 | TRBD1 | TRBV5-4 | CASSTPTGGLSETQYF | TGTGCCAGCAGTACGCCGACAGGGGGATTGTCGGAGACCCAGTACTTC
. | TRBJ1-1 | TRBD1 | TRBV30 | CAWGPGTGGKTEAFF | TGTGCCTGGGGGCCCGGGACAGGGGGGAAAACTGAAGCTTTCTTT
. | TRBJ2-3 | . | TRBV18 | CASSPGLSTDTQYF | TGTGCCAGCTCACCGGGACTTAGCACAGATACGCAGTATTTT
. | TRBJ2-1 | . | TRBV6-5 | CASSRHFEQFF | TGTGCCAGCAGTCGACACTTTGAGCAGTTCTTC
. | TRBJ1-4 | TRBD1 | TRBV3-1/TRBV3-2 | CASSPRGTNEKLFF | TGTGCCAGCAGCCCCAGGGGGACTAATGAAAAACTGTTTTTT
. | TRBJ1-2 | TRBD1 | TRBV5-8 | CASGTGGHPYGYTF | TGTGCCAGCGGGACAGGGGGCCATCCCTATGGCTACACCTTC
. | TRBJ1-2 | . | TRBV6-5 | CASRPDPTGGYTF | TGTGCCAGCAGACCCGACCCTACCGGGGGCTACACCTTC
. | TRBJ2-3 | TRBD2 | TRBV19 | CATAPGRSTDTQYF | TGTGCCACCGCACCCGGGAGGAGCACAGATACGCAGTATTTT
. | TRBJ1-1 | . | TRBV10-3 | CAIGEGIGAFF | TGTGCCATCGGAGAGGGCATTGGGGCTTTCTTT
few | TRBJ1-5 | . | TRBV28 | CASRARGYSNQPQHF | TGTGCCAGCCGGGCGCGGGGGTATAGCAATCAGCCCCAGCATTTT
. | TRBJ1-1 | . | TRBV12-5 | CASGLVGGQAFF | TGTGCTAGTGGTTTGGTGGGAGGGCAGGCTTTCTTT
. | TRBJ1-2 | TRBD1 | TRBV7-2 | CASSFPLDDRGHGYTF | TGTGCCAGCAGCTTCCCGCTGGACGACAGGGGGCATGGCTACACCTTC
. | TRBJ1-5 | TRBD1 | TRBV27 | CASSARQGRGQPQHF | TGTGCCAGCAGTGCCAGACAGGGGAGGGGGCAGCCCCAGCATTTT
. | TRBJ2-5 | TRBD2 | TRBV6-1 | CASSEASGGGKETQYF | TGTGCCAGCAGTGAAGCGTCCGGGGGAGGGAAGGAGACCCAGTACTTC
. | TRBJ1-2 | TRBD1 | TRBV7-8 | CASSPQGANGYTF | TGTGCCAGCAGCCCACAGGGGGCTAATGGCTACACCTTC
. | TRBJ2-3 | . | TRBV12-3/TRBV12-4 | CASSPRGDTQYF | TGTGCCAGCAGTCCCCGCGGAGATACGCAGTATTTT
. | TRBJ2-1 | . | TRBV7-9 | CASSFLFPLQGSGTGQFF | TGTGCCAGCAGCTTTCTTTTCCCCTTGCAGGGGAGCGGGACAGGGCAGTTCTTC
few | TRBJ2-7 | TRBD1 | TRBV10-3 | CAIGGTRPGQGAKVYEQYF | TGTGCCATCGGTGGTACGCGCCCCGGACAGGGGGCCAAAGTTTACGAGCAGTACTTC